Listed here is a single TCR beta chain. In germline, CDR1 is SGHDT, CDR2 YYEEEE. With 0 bases removed from V and 3 bases from J, the gap between germline ends came to 10 bases. The CDR3 covers 14 residues. The record originates from a study of shared clonotypes between healthy human individuals. Libraries were prepared by immunoSEQ multiplex PCR; TCRdb keeps only in-frame clonotypes and omits some of them. This table has about 2 million clones, 95% appearing once. The V and J genes are TRBV5-6 and TRBJ2-7, with D hard to call. This receptor was obtained from a man in his late teens or twenties in good health. Input material: naive CD4+ T cells sorted from blood. As to subset: CD45RA+ positively selected. As DNA, the CDR3 is TGTGCCAGCAGCTTGGACTCCCTCTACTACGAGCAGTACTTC. It specifies CASSLDSLYYEQYF.